This TCR beta chain is drawn from a study of CD4 and CD8 cells across lung adenocarcinoma regions. Using its own MiXCR run on the PCR reads, TCRdb lists one record per CDR3 protein. The sample has thousands of distinct CDR3 sequences; 62% are singletons. Per the germline V gene, CDR1 is SGHNT and CDR2 is YYREEE (reference sequence). CDR3 length: 15 residues. The patients had localized lung adenocarcinoma, a non-small cell subtype. J is TRBJ2-1 and V is TRBV5-4; D remains unclear. The closer fit of TRBJ2-7 to the DNA end suggests the J call may be wrong. Material: CD4+ T cells from the center of a lung tumor. The origin of this receptor is a female donor with lung adenocarcinoma. The CD4 and CD8 labels of this study may be unreliable. The CDR3 sequence: CASSLEGLNAREQYF. For the CDR3, the DNA is TGTGCCAGCAGCTTGGAGGGATTAAACGCGCGGGAGCAGTACTTC.